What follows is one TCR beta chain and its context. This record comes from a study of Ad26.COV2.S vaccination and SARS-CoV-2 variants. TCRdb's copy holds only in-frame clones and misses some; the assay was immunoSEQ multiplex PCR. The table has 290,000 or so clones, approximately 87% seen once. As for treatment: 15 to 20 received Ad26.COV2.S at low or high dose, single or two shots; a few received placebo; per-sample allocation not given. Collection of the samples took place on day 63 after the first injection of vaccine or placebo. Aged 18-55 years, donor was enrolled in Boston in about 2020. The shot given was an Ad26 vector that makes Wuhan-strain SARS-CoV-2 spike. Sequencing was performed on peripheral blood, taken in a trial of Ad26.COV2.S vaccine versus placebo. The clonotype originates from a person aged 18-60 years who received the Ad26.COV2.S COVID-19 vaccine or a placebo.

DNA of the CDR3: TGTGCCAGCAGCTTAGAAGGGGTCGGGGGGACTTTGTCCTACGAGCAGTACTTC. Translated, it gives CASSLEGVGGTLSYEQYF. This chain links TRBV7-2 with TRBJ2-7, with TRBD2 matching 7 bases. CDR3 length equals 18 residues. J was trimmed by 1 base and V by 1 base; bases with no gene match: 13. Looked up from germline, CDR1 is SGHTA and CDR2 is FQGNSA.